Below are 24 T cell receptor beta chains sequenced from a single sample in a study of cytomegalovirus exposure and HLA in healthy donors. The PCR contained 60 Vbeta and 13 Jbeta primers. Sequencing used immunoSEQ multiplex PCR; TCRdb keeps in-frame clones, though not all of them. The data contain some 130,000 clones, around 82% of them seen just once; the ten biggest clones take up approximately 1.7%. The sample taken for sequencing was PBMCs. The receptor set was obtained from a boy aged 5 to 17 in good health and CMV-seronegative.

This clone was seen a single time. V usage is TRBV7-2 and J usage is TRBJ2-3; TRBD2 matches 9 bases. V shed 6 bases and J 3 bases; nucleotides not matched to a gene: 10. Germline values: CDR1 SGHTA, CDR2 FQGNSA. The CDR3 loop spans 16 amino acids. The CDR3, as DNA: TGTGCCAGCAGGTCCCCAGCGGGGGGTGGGACAGATACGCAGTATTTT. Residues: CASRSPAGGGTDTQYF.

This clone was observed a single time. This CDR3 is CASSLETGGYEQYF. The CDR3 nucleotides read TGTGCCAGTTCCCTCGAGACAGGGGGCTACGAGCAGTACTTC. The chain uses TRBV19 and TRBJ2-7; 9 bases are a match to TRBD1. Germline CDR1 is LNHDA and CDR2 is SQIVND (reference sequence). V dropped 8 bases and J dropped 3; count of bases not matched to a gene: 8. The CDR3 runs 14 residues.

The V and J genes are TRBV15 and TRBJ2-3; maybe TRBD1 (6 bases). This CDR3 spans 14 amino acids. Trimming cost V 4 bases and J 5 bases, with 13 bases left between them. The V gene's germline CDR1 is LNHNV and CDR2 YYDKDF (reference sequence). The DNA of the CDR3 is TGTGCCACCAGCACCTCATGGGGGCGAGATACGCAGTATTTT. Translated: CATSTSWGRDTQYF.

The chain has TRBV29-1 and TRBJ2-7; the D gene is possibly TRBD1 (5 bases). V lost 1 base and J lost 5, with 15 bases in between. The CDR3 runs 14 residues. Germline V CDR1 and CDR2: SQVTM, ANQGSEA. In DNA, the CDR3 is TGCAGCGTTGAAGTGTTGGGGCAGTGGGACGAGCAGTACTTC. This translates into CSVEVLGQWDEQYF.

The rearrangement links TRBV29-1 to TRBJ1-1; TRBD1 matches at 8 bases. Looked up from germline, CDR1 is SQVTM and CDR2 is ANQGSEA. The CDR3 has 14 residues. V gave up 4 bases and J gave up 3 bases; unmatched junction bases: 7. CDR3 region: CSVGRTGWHTEAFF. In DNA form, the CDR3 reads TGCAGCGTTGGTAGGACAGGGTGGCACACTGAAGCTTTCTTT.

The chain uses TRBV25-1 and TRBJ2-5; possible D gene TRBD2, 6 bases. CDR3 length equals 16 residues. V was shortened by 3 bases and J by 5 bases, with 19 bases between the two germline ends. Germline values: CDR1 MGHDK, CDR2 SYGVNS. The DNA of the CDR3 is TGTGCCAGCAGTGAGTCGGGACGGGGAGGCGGGGAGACCCAGTACTTC. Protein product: CASSESGRGGGETQYF.

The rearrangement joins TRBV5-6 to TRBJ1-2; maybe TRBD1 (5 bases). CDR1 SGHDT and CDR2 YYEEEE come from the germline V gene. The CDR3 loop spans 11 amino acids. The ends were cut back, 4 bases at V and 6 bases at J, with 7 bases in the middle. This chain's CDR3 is CASSLTDGYTF. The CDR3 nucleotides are TGTGCCAGCAGCCTGACAGATGGCTACACCTTC. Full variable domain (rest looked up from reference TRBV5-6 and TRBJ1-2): DAGVTQSPTHLIKTRGQQVTLRCSPKSGHDTVSWYQQALGQGPQFIFQYYEEEERQRGNFPDRFSGHQFPNYSSELNVNALLLGDSALYLCASSLTDGYTFGSGTRLTVV.

In DNA, the CDR3 is TGTGCCACCAGCAGCATAGCGGGCCTCGGGGCCGAGCAGTACTTC. This sequence encodes CATSSIAGLGAEQYF. The chain joins TRBV15 to TRBJ2-7; 7 bases are shared with TRBD2. CDR1 is LNHNV and CDR2 is YYDKDF in the germline V gene (reference sequence). The CDR3 is made up of 15 amino acids. Trimming removed 3 bases from V and 6 bases from J; junction bases left unmatched: 11.

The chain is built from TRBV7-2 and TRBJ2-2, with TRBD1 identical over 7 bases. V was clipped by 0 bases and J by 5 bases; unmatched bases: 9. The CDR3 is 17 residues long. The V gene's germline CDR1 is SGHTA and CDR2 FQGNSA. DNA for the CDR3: TGTGCCAGCAGCTTAGCGTTAGCGACAGGGAATACCGGGGAGCTGTTTTTT. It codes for CASSLALATGNTGELFF.

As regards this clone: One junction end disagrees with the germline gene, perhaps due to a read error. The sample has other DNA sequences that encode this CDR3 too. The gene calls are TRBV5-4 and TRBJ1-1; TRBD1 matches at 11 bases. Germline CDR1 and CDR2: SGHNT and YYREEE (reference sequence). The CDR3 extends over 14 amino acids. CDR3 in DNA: TGTGCCAGCAGCTTGGGGACAGGGGGCACTGAAGCTTTCTTC. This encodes CASSLGTGGTEAFF.

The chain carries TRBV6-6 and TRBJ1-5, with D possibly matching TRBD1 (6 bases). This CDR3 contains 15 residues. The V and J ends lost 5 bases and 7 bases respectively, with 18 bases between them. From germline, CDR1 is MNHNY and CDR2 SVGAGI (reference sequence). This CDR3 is CASSNTGSLGQPQHF. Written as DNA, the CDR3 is TGTGCCAGCAGTAACACAGGGTCCCTCGGGCAGCCCCAGCATTTT.

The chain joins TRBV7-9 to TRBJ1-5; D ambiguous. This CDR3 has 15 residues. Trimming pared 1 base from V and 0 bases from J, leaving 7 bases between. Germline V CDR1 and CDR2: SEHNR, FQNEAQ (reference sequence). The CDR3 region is CASSLDGDSNQPQHF. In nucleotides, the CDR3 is TGTGCCAGCAGCTTAGACGGTGATAGCAATCAGCCCCAGCATTTT.

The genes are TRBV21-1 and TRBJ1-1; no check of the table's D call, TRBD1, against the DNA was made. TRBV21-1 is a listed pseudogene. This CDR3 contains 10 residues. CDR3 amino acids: CASSGLGTLF. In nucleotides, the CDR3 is TGTGCCAGCAGTGGTTTGGGGACACTCTTT.

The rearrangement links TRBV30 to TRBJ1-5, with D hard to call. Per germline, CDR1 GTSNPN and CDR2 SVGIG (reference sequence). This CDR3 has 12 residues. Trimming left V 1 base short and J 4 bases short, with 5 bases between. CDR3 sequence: CAWSGGNQPQHF. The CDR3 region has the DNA TGTGCCTGGAGTGGCGGTAATCAGCCCCAGCATTTT.

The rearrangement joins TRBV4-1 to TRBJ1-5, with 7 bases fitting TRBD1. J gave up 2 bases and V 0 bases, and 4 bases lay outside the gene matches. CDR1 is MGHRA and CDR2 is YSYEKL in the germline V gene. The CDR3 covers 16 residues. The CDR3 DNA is TGCGCCAGCAGCCAAGAAGCAGGGGGTGGCAATCAGCCCCAGCATTTT. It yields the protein CASSQEAGGGNQPQHF.

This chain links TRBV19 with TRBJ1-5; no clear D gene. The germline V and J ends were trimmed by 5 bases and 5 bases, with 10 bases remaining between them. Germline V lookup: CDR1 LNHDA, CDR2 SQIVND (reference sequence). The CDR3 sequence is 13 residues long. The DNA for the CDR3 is TGTGCCAGTAGTCTACCGGGGTATCAGCCCCAGCATTTT. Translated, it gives CASSLPGYQPQHF.

The CDR3 nucleotides are TGTGCCAGCAGCGTGAGCGGGGGAGGGAACATTCAGTACTTC. This sequence encodes CASSVSGGGNIQYF. The V and J genes are TRBV7-2 and TRBJ2-4; TRBD2 agrees at 8 bases. The junction had 7 bases not matched to a gene; V was cut back by 5 bases and J by 7 bases. CDR1 and CDR2 from the germline V gene are SGHTA and FQGNSA. The length of the CDR3 is 14 residues.

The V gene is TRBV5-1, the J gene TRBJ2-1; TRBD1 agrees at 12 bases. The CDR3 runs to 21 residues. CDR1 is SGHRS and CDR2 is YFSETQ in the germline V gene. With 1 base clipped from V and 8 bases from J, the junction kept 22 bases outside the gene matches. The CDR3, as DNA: TGCGCCAGCAGCTTGTGGGGGGACAGGGGGCTGCGCGGACCATCCTCGTATGAGCAGTTCTTC. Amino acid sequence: CASSLWGDRGLRGPSSYEQFF.

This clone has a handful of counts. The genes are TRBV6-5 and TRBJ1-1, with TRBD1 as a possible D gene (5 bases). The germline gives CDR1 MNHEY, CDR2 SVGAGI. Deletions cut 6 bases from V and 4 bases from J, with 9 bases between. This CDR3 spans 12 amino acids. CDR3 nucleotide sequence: TGTGCCAGCAGCAGGGATTCCACTGAAGCTTTCTTT. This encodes CASSRDSTEAFF.

The CDR3 here is CASSKYEQYF. The CDR3 coding sequence is TGTGCCAGCAGCAAATACGAGCAGTACTTC. This rearrangement joins TRBV21-1 to TRBJ2-5; the listed D gene, TRBD2, was not tested against the DNA. Judging by the DNA end, TRBJ2-7 fits better; the J call may be wrong. TRBV21-1 is a listed pseudogene. The CDR3 runs to 10 residues.

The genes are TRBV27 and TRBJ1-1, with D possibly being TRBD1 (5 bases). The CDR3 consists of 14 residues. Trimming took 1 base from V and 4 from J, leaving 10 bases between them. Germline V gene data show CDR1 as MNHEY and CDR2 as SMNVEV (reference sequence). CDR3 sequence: CASSLLVGGTEAFF. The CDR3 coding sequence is TGTGCCAGCAGTTTATTAGTGGGGGGCACTGAAGCTTTCTTT.

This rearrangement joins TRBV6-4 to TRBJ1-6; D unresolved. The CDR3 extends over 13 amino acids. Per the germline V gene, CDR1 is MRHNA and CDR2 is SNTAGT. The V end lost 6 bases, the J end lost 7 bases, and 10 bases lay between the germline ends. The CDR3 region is CASSSNSNSPLHF. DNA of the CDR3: TGTGCCAGCAGCAGTAATTCCAATTCACCCCTCCACTTT.

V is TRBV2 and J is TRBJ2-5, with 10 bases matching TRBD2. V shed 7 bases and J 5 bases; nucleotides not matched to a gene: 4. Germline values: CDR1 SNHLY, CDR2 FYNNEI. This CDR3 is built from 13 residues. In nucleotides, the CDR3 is TGTGCCAGCAAAGGACTAGCGGTTGAGACCCAGTACTTC. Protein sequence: CASKGLAVETQYF. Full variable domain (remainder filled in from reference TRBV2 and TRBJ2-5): EPEVTQTPSHQVTQMGQEVILRCVPISNHLYFYWYRQILGQKVEFLVSFYNNEISEKSEIFDDQFSVERPDGSNFTLKIRSTKLEDSAMYFCASKGLAVETQYFGPGTRLLVL.

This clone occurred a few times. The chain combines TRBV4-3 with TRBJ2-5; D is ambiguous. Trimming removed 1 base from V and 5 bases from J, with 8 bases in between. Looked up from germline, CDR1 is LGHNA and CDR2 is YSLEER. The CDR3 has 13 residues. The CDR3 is CASSQVNGETQYF. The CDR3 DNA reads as TGCGCCAGCAGCCAAGTGAACGGGGAGACCCAGTACTTC.